This paragraph reports one T cell receptor (beta chain). This sample is part of a study of blood T cell repertoires in COVID-19. Study context: The United States, Italy and Spain were the sources of the acute and convalescent COVID-19 samples.

CDR1 is SGDLS, CDR2 YYNGEE, per germline. V was clipped by 3 bases and J by 1 base; unmatched bases: 4. This CDR3 has 15 amino acids. The protocol was immunoSEQ multiplex PCR, while the TCRdb copy is restricted to in-frame clones and leaves out a portion. Altogether approximately 45,000 clones are present, around 83% being singletons, with the ten largest covering around 6.1%. This chain joins TRBV9 and TRBJ2-7; the match to TRBD1 covers 10 bases. The receptor's source is a woman of 80 years or more with acute or convalescent COVID-19. The sample comprised peripheral blood. CDR3 in DNA: TGTGCCAGCAGCGCTGGACAGGGGGTTTCCTACGAGCAGTACTTC. This gives the protein CASSAGQGVSYEQYF.